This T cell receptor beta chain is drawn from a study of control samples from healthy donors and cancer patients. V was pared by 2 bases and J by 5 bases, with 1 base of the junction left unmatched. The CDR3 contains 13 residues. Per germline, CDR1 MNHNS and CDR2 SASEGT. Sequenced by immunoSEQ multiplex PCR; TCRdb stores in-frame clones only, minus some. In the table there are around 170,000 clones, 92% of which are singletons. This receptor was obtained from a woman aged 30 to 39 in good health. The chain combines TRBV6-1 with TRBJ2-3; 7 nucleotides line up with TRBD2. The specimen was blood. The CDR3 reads CASSESGGDTQYF. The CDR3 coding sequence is TGTGCCAGCAGTGAATCGGGGGGAGATACGCAGTATTTT.